This T cell receptor (beta chain) was sequenced in a study of shared clonotypes between healthy human individuals (dated by TCRdb to the early 2020s). Turning to the overall study: A few men and a couple of women, aged 18 to 49 years, made up the cohort. For each donor, three plates each were used for CD4 naive and CD4 memory, two plates were used for CD8 naive, and one plate was used for CD8 memory. Each donor's leukapheresis produced roughly between roughly 0.85 and 9.5 billion PBMCs. Blood TCR repertoires of about 5 healthy adults were deeply sequenced to estimate repertoire size and the extent of clonotype sharing between individuals. To increase sequencing depth and limit assay-specific biases, TCR repertoire library preparation and sequencing were carried out by different laboratories using diverse techniques.

For this clone: Its antigen is not yet known. Within one base of it there is no much larger clone, and no base qualities were kept.

CD8 naive samples were obtained by positive selection for CCR7 among CD45RO-negative cells, yielding a CD45RA+CCR7+ population from which TemRA cells were excluded. The donors were healthy, HIV-negative adults with no recently reported acute infections or vaccinations. All donors were Caucasian adults living in Nashville, Tennessee, USA. After blood collection by leukapheresis, PBMCs were isolated using Ficoll-Histopaque density gradient centrifugation and then cryopreserved in the vapor phase of liquid nitrogen. Analytical flow cytometry was used to check the purity and quantity of every magnetically sorted T cell population. Genomic DNA was isolated from each sorted fraction and quantified by UV absorbance on a Nanodrop 2000c. The paper as a whole reports these results and caveats: Larger estimated clonotype richness was generally found for naive subsets than for memory subsets. The genetic and exposure-history diversity represented was limited by the small number of donors. Even with the large sequencing depth, rarefaction of the sorted-subset datasets indicated that sequencing was incomplete. Across a few donors, 4.5% to 6.5% of naive CD4, around 3.5% of naive CD8, about 2% of memory CD4, and approximately 0.42% of memory CD8 clonotypes were shared. Pairwise subsampling led to the expectation that sequencing depth would affect the degree of clonotype sharing among donors. Higher generation probabilities were observed for clonotypes shared by all four sorted-subset donors than for non-shared clonotypes. Sampling was restricted to blood, and TCR repertoires in tissues likely differ from the TCR repertoires found in blood.

Using the deep immunoSEQ assay, TCR CDR3 regions were amplified from genomic DNA by multiplex PCR. For each cell subset, the extracted genomic DNA was distributed evenly across all wells of several immunoSEQ 96-well plates, and each plate served as one replicate. For sorted subsets, around 0.2 ug genomic DNA, equal to some 28,000 T cell genomes, was loaded into each replicate PCR. Purified libraries were quantified with a Qubit 3.0 fluorometer, sized on a Bioanalyzer 2100, and re-quantified with the KAPA Library Quantification kit. A separate single-read 150-cycle Illumina NextSeq 550 flow cell was used to sequence each immunoSEQ 96-well plate. On the authors' methods: Because only junctional sequences without quality scores were contained in the immunoSEQ output, filtering matching that applied to full-length reads could not be performed. Sequences were annotated with PyIR, a Python wrapper for IgBLAST v1.9, and V/J genes and CDR3 were assigned using IMGT germline references. Reads were filtered out if the reads had weak V/J assignments (E-value above 1e-6), no CDR3, stop codons, out-of-frame junctions, or ambiguous translated residues. V3J clonotypes were defined as sequences sharing the same inferred V gene, J gene, and CDR3 amino acid sequence. Percentage overlap between repertoires was computed as shared unique clonotypes divided by the size of the smaller repertoire. Repertoire richness was assessed with RTK rarefaction, the Chao1 estimator, and Recon v2.1 estimates of unobserved clonotypes. For all TCRbeta clonotypes obtained by the gDNA method from a handful of donors, generation probabilities were computed with OLGA. TCRdb carries this immuneACCESS record with in-frame sequences only. Its versions omit some clonotypes, under half of them owing to an unresolved V gene in the studies checked, with the rest unexplained. D and trimming come from the DNA, and the V and J calls and clone size come from that table. The sample table holds about 2.1 million clones, of which around 93% were seen once. The top ten constitute around 1.7% of the sample.

The clonotype was recovered from a young man in good health. Some clones in this sample may be carry-over from other donors' samples. Sample: naive CD8+ T cells from PBMCs. The cell subset or site label for this specimen denotes: CD45RA+CCR7+.

The DNA sequence is as follows: TGTGCCAGCATTCCGGCTCGGTTCGGGGGAGCAGATACGCAGTATTTT. This gives the protein CASIPARFGGADTQYF. The sequence is built from TRBV7-6 and TRBJ2-3; a tentative D call is TRBD2 (6 bases match). The germline V gene gives CDR1 as SGHVS and CDR2 as FNYEAQ. The germline ends are 21 bases apart after V is trimmed by 7 bases and J by 4 bases. There are 16 amino acids in the CDR3, from cysteine to phenylalanine inclusive. Solely the CDR3 DNA is kept, with 48 bases framed from the first base.